The subject of this entry is one TCR beta chain. At one boundary the junction diverges from the germline segment, which might be a read error. Here immunoSEQ multiplex PCR was the method, and the copy in TCRdb shows in-frame clones only, minus some. The data contain about 440,000 clones, about 90% of them seen just once; the ten biggest clones take up about 0.6%. These data originate in a study of blood T cell repertoires in COVID-19. Germline-derived CDR1 and CDR2 are SEHNR and FQNEAQ (reference sequence). This CDR3 has 16 amino acids. Sequenced material: PBMCs or T cells enriched from blood (not recorded which). The TCR comes from a man in his late teens or twenties who had recovered from COVID-19. The rearrangement uses TRBV7-9 and TRBJ1-2; possible D gene TRBD1, 5 bases. The CDR3 is CASSLEGERKSYGYTF. DNA for the CDR3: TGTGCCAGCAGTTTAGAAGGGGAACGGAAATCCTATGGCTACACCTTC.